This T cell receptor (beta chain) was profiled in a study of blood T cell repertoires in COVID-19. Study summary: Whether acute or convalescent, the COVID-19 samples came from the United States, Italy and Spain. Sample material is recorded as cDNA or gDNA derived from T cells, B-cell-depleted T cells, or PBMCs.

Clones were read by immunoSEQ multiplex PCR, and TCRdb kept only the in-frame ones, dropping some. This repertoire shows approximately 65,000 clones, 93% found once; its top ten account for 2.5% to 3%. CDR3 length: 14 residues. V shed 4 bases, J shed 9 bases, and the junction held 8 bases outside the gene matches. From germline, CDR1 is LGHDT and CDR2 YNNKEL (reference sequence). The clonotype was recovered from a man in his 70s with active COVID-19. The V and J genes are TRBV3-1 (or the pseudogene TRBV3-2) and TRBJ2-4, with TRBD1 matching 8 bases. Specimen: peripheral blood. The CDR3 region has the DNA TGTGCCAGCAGCCTAGGGCAGGGGGCAGGCATTCAGTACTTC. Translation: CASSLGQGAGIQYF.